A selection of T cell receptor beta chains follows, all from one sample in a study of cytomegalovirus exposure and HLA in healthy donors. Generated by immunoSEQ multiplex PCR, the TCRdb table keeps only in-frame clones and is missing some. The sample lists under 200,000 clones; around three quarters were seen once. Material for sequencing was PBMCs. These receptors originate from a woman aged 30 to 39 in good health and CMV-seropositive. CDR3s leave out the opening cysteine and the closing phenylalanine or tryptophan. Clone size is stated in some rows and not others, as once, few, many or a class when expanded.

J: TRBJ1-6; size: -; length: 12; V: TRBV6-5; CDR3: ASGTSSYNSPLH
J: TRBJ2-3; size: -; length: 16; V: TRBV18; CDR3: ASSPLRERGEDTDTQY
J: TRBJ1-4; size: few; length: 13; V: TRBV19; CDR3: ASSSTGRPNEKLF
J: TRBJ2-7; size: -; length: 10; V: TRBV29-1; CDR3: SAGLADYEQY
J: TRBJ1-5; size: once; length: 11; V: TRBV4-1; CDR3: ASSQVDQGAQH
J: TRBJ1-5; size: -; length: 12; V: TRBV7-2; CDR3: ASSATGSNQPQH
J: TRBJ1-1; size: few; length: 12; V: TRBV18; CDR3: ASSPGQSNTEAF
J: TRBJ2-2; size: -; length: 11; V: TRBV18; CDR3: ASSPPEIGELF
J: TRBJ2-1; size: few; length: 13; V: TRBV5-1; CDR3: ASSLQMSSYNEQF
J: TRBJ1-2; size: -; length: 12; V: TRBV6-1; CDR3: ASSEEGRVYGYT
J: TRBJ2-7; size: -; length: 12; V: TRBV6-5; CDR3: ASSSGTGTYEQY
J: TRBJ1-6; size: -; length: 12; V: TRBV18; CDR3: ASSLGQGGSPLH
J: TRBJ2-5; size: -; length: 11; V: TRBV7-9; CDR3: ASSLGTQETQY
J: TRBJ1-1; size: -; length: 12; V: TRBV19; CDR3: ASSIGGSNTEAF
J: TRBJ1-2; size: -; length: 12; V: TRBV5-1; CDR3: ASSSGTGDYGYT
J: TRBJ2-7; size: -; length: 13; V: TRBV30; CDR3: AWRGWAGGNYEQY
J: TRBJ1-4; size: -; length: 11; V: TRBV4-3; CDR3: ASSQGTGEKLF
J: TRBJ2-1; size: -; length: 13; V: TRBV7-2; CDR3: ASSYVGSSYNEQF
J: TRBJ1-5; size: -; length: 12; V: TRBV6-1; CDR3: ASSERIGNQPQH
J: TRBJ2-1; size: -; length: 13; V: TRBV4-2; CDR3: ASSRGDRAANEQF
J: TRBJ2-1; size: -; length: 13; V: TRBV5-5; CDR3: ASSQPGTGDNEQF
J: TRBJ2-7; size: -; length: 13; V: TRBV2; CDR3: ASRSGGLVAYEQY
J: TRBJ2-3; size: -; length: 11; V: TRBV5-1; CDR3: ASSLAVSDTQY
J: TRBJ2-7; size: -; length: 14; V: TRBV7-8; CDR3: ASSLDGASQPYEQY
J: TRBJ2-1; size: -; length: 13; V: TRBV12-5; CDR3: ASGLGRERNHEQF
J: TRBJ2-7; size: -; length: 13; V: TRBV27; CDR3: ASSLGPHPNYEQY
J: TRBJ2-1; size: -; length: 13; V: TRBV12-5; CDR3: ASGLVTSGSHEQF
J: TRBJ2-2; size: -; length: 12; V: TRBV19; CDR3: ASSIITQTGELF
J: TRBJ2-3; size: -; length: 13; V: TRBV28; CDR3: ASSLTGNGADTQY
J: TRBJ2-3; size: -; length: 11; V: TRBV29-1; CDR3: SVEGGRSDTQY
J: TRBJ1-1; size: few; length: 11; V: TRBV19; CDR3: ASSIFRTGEAF
J: TRBJ1-5; size: few; length: 13; V: TRBV28; CDR3: ASSPDRGRNQPQH
J: TRBJ2-5; size: few; length: 13; V: TRBV7-8; CDR3: ASSLAGTTGETQY